These T cell receptor beta chains were read from a single sample in a study of OX40 agonist ivuxolimab in advanced cancers. This table comes from immunoSEQ multiplex PCR, and its TCRdb copy is limited to in-frame clones, with some not included. Of over 70,000 clones listed, 80% to 90% are singletons. The sequencing used CD4+ or CD8+ T cells sorted from blood, collected in a trial of the OX40 agonist ivuxolimab. The receptors were sampled from an adult with an advanced solid tumor such as melanoma, head and neck, liver or kidney cancer. Each CDR3 is given with its conserved first and last residue. Fields, in order: V gene, clone size, J gene, D gene, CDR3 DNA, CDR3 protein. The D gene is left open where the match is weak. A clone size is listed for some rows: how often the clone was seen (once, few, many), or a class if it is expanded.

TRBV5-1	-	TRBJ1-2	-	TGCGCCAGCAGCTTGGGGTCCAGATCTAACTATGGCTACACCTTC	CASSLGSRSNYGYTF
TRBV2	-	TRBJ2-1	TRBD1	TGTGCCACAGGGAGACAGGGGCATCCCTACAATGAGCAGTTCTTC	CATGRQGHPYNEQFF
TRBV19	-	TRBJ1-2	-	TGTGCCAGTAGTATAGGGGACGTCGGCAGCTATGGCTACACCTTC	CASSIGDVGSYGYTF
TRBV19	once	TRBJ2-7	-	TGTGCCAGTAGCTCCAAAGTAGGCGCCTACGAGCAGTACTTC	CASSSKVGAYEQYF
TRBV6-5	-	TRBJ2-1	-	TGTGCCAGCAGTTACCTCGGACTTGCGGCAAGCGAGCAGTTCTTC	CASSYLGLAASEQFF
TRBV6-5	once	TRBJ2-3	TRBD1	TGTGCCAGCGCCGGGACAGGGGGCGCAGATACGCAGTATTTT	CASAGTGGADTQYF
TRBV4-1	-	TRBJ2-2	-	TGCGCCAGCAGCCAAGTTTTTCTAGATGGCAGGGCGAACACCGGGGAGCTGTTTTTT	CASSQVFLDGRANTGELFF
TRBV5-4	-	TRBJ1-1	-	TGTGCCAGCAGCTTGGAGGGTAACACTGAAGCTTTCTTT	CASSLEGNTEAFF
TRBV18	few	TRBJ1-4	-	TGTGCCAGCTCACCTTCACAGGGTGGTTCAACTAATGAAAAACTGTTTTTT	CASSPSQGGSTNEKLFF
TRBV5-1	-	TRBJ2-1	TRBD1	TGCGCCAGCAGCTCTGAACCGGGACAGTTCTACAATGAGCAGTTCTTC	CASSSEPGQFYNEQFF
TRBV5-4	-	TRBJ1-1	-	TGTGCCAGCAGCTCTGGGATGAACACTGAAGCTTTCTTT	CASSSGMNTEAFF